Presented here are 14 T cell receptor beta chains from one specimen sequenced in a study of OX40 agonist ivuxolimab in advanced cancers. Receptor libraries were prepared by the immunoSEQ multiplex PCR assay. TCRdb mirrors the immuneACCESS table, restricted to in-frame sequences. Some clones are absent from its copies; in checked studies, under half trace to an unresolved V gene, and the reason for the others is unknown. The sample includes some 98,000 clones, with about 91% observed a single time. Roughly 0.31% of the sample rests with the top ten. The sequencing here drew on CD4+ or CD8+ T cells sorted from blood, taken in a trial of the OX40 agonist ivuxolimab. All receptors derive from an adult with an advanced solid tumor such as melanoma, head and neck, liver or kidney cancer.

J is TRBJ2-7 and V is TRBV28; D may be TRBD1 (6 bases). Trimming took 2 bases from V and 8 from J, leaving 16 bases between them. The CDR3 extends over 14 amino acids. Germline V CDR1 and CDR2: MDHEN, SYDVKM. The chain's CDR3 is CASSLADSRVKQYF. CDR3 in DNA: TGTGCCAGCAGTTTAGCGGACAGTCGTGTCAAGCAGTACTTC.

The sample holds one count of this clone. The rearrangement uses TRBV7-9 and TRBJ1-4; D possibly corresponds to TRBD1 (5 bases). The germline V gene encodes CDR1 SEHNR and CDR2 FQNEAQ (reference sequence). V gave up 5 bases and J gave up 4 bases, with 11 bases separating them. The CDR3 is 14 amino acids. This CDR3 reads CASSRGDLNEKLFF. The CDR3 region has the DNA TGTGCCAGCAGCCGAGGGGACCTTAATGAAAAACTGTTTTTT.

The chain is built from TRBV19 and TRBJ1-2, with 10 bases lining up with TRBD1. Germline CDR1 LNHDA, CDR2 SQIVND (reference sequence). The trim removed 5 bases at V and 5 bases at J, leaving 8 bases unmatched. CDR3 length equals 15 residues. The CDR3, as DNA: TGTGCCAGTAGTCGGGACAGGGGACAAACTTATGGCTACACCTTC. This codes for CASSRDRGQTYGYTF.

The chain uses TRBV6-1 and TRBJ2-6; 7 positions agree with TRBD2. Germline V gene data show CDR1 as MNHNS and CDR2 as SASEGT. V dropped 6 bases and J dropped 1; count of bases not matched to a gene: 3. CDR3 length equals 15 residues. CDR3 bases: TGTGCCAGCAGAACGGGGGGATCTGGGGCCAACGTCCTGACTTTC. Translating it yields CASRTGGSGANVLTF.

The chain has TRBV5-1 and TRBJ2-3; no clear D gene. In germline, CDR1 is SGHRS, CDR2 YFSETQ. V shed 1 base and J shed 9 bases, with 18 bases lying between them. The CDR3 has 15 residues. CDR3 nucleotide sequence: TGCGCCAGCAGCTTGAATGCTAGTCCAAAAGAAACGCAGTATTTT. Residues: CASSLNASPKETQYF.

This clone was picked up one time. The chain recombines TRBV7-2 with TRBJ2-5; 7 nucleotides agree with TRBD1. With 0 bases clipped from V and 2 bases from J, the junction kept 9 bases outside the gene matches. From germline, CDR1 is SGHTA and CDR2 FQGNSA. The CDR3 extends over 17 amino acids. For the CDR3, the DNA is TGTGCCAGCAGCTTAGCGCTGAGGACAGGCGGACAAGAGACCCAGTACTTC. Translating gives CASSLALRTGGQETQYF. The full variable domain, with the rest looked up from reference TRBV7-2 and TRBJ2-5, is GAGVSQSPSNKVTEKGKDVELRCDPISGHTALYWYRQSLGQGLEFLIYFQGNSAPDKSGLPSDRFSAERTGGSVSTLTIQRTQQEDSAVYLCASSLALRTGGQETQYFGPGTRLLVL.

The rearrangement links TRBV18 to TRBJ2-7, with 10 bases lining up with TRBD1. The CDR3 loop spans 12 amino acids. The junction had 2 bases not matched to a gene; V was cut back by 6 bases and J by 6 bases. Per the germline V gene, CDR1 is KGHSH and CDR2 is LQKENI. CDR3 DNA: TGTGCCAGCTCCGGGACAGGGGTCGAGCAGTACTTC. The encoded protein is CASSGTGVEQYF.

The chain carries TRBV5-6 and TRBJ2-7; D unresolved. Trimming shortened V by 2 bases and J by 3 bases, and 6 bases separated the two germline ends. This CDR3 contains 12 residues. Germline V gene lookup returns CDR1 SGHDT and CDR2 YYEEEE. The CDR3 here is CASSFLYYEQYF. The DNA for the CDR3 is TGTGCCAGCAGCTTTCTGTACTACGAGCAGTACTTC.

The CDR3 nucleotides read TGTGCCAGCAGCCTAGGAATAGCGGGAGGGGTAGGGGAGCAGTTCTTC. It translates to CASSLGIAGGVGEQFF. This sequence joins TRBV7-2 and TRBJ2-1, with TRBD2 matching 11 bases. CDR1 is SGHTA, CDR2 FQGNSA, per germline. The CDR3 is 16 residues long. The trim removed 5 bases at V and 10 bases at J, leaving 13 bases unmatched.

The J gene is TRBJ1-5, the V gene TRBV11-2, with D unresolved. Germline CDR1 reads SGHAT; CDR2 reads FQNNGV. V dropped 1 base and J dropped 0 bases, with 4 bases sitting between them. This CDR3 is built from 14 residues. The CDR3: CASSLGNSNQPQHF. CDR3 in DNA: TGTGCCAGCAGCTTAGGAAATAGCAATCAGCCCCAGCATTTT.

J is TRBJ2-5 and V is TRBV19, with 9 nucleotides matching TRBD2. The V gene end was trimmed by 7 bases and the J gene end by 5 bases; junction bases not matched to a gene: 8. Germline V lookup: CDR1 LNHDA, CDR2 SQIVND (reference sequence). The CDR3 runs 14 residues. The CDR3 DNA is TGTGCCAGTAAGCCCATTAGCGGGAGTGAGACCCAGTACTTC. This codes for CASKPISGSETQYF.

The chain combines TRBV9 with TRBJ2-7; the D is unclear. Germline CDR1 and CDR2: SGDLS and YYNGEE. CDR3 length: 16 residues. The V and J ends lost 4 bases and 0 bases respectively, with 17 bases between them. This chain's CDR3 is CASSPYSHPSSYEQYF. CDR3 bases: TGTGCCAGCAGCCCCTACAGTCACCCCAGCTCCTACGAGCAGTACTTC.

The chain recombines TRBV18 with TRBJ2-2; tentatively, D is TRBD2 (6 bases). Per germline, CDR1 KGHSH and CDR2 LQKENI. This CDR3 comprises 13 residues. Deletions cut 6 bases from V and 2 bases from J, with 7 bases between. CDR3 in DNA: TGTGCCAGCTCGACTAGAAACACCGGGGAGCTGTTTTTT. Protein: CASSTRNTGELFF.

CDR3 in amino acids: CASSLKNTGELFF. The CDR3 nucleotides are TGTGCCAGCAGTTTAAAGAACACCGGGGAGCTGTTTTTT. The chain uses TRBV2 and TRBJ2-2; the D is unclear. Trimming took 5 bases from V and 1 from J, leaving 5 bases between them. The CDR3 extends over 13 amino acids. Germline values: CDR1 SNHLY, CDR2 FYNNEI.